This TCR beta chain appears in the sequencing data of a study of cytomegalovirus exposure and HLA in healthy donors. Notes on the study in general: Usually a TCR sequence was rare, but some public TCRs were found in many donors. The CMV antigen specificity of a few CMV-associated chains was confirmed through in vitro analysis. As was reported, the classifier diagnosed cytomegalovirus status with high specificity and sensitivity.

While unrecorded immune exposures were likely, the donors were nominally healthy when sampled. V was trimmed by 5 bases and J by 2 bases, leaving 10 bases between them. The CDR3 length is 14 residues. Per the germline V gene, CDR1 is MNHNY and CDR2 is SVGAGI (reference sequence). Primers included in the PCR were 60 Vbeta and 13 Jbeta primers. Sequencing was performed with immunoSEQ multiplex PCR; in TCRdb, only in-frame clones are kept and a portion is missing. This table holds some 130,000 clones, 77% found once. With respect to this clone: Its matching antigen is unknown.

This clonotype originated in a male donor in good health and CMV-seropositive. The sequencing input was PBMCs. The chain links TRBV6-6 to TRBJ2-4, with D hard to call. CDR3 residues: CASSPGLSKNIQYF. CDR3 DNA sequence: TGTGCCAGCAGTCCCGGTTTATCCAAAAACATTCAGTACTTC.